This is a list of T cell receptor beta chains from one sample in a study of T cells in Graves' hyperthyroidism and ophthalmopathy. TCRdb re-analysed the multiplex PCR reads in MiXCR, keeping a single row per CDR3 protein. The repertoire holds about 320,000 distinct CDR3 sequences, roughly 15% seen once, with around 33% in the top ten. The sample comprised blood. The receptors here all came from a young man with Graves' hyperthyroidism. The conserved cysteine and the conserved F or W are not part of the CDR3 here.

j_call,cdr3_length,v_call,cdr3_aa
TRBJ2-7,13,TRBV11-2,ASSLTSGDRYEQY
TRBJ1-1,15,TRBV5-1,ASSPTGLAILNTEAF
TRBJ2-3,15,TRBV4-1,ASSQYSSGKVGDMQY
TRBJ1-3,10,TRBV20-1,SASSGGNTIY
TRBJ1-1,13,TRBV6-1,ATHSPGRGGAEAF
TRBJ1-6,12,TRBV20-1,SAEEGLHNSPLH
TRBJ2-2,14,TRBV19,ASSPRGQGDTGELF
TRBJ1-2,11,TRBV12-3/TRBV12-4,ASNNRANYGYT
TRBJ2-2,11,TRBV2,ASTGTKVGELF
TRBJ2-1,12,TRBV20-1,SAARGTSYNEQF
TRBJ2-7,13,TRBV27,ASSGAGGSSYEQY
TRBJ2-7,13,TRBV24-1,ATSDAGTGPHEQY
TRBJ2-7,12,TRBV5-1,ASSSLAGGGEQY
TRBJ2-6,17,TRBV5-1,ASSFFPGIPLSGANVLT
TRBJ2-6,14,TRBV6-2/TRBV6-3,ASGLDRESGANVLT
TRBJ2-7,9,TRBV29-1,SAVDRYEQY
TRBJ1-6,12,TRBV6-1,ASSEGTGGSPLH
TRBJ2-7,15,TRBV11-2,ASSLKDPDHSAYEQY
TRBJ2-3,10,TRBV6-2/TRBV6-3,ASRGGGDTQY
TRBJ2-5,16,TRBV24-1,ATSDFTPDRGRREAQY
TRBJ2-7,15,TRBV11-2,ASSFSTGFTFPYEQY
TRBJ2-1,13,TRBV7-3,ASSRSGGSYNEQF
TRBJ2-7,11,TRBV27,ASSISSLYEQY
TRBJ2-3,13,TRBV7-9,ASSITGGDPDTQY
TRBJ2-5,12,TRBV4-2,ASSQDYIGETQY
TRBJ2-7,9,TRBV5-6,ASPRTYEQY
TRBJ2-1,9,TRBV2,ASSRNNEQF
TRBJ1-4,15,TRBV13,ASSQALAPQGDEKLF
TRBJ2-2,12,TRBV20-1,SAPGTSSPGELF
TRBJ2-3,12,TRBV2,ASSDRADFGTQY
TRBJ2-7,11,TRBV6-1,ASTAGGFYEQY
TRBJ2-7,11,TRBV4-1,ASSQTIVLEQY
TRBJ1-1,15,TRBV5-6,ASSLAALGQANTEAF
TRBJ1-3,14,TRBV28,ASSFRRRFSGNTIY
TRBJ1-1,11,TRBV2,ASSENRGQKAF
TRBJ2-1,13,TRBV10-3,ATWLPERGDNEQF
TRBJ1-5,12,TRBV19,ASSIDQGSGPQH
TRBJ1-1,13,TRBV5-1,ASSPSRTVNTEAF
TRBJ2-7,11,TRBV20-1,SAPGVGLYEQY
TRBJ1-4,12,TRBV5-1,ASSPQGGDEKLF
TRBJ1-2,12,TRBV5-1,ASSRSDGFGGYT
TRBJ2-7,10,TRBV10-3,AIKTNTYEQY
TRBJ2-7,14,TRBV28,ASSLLAGGPSGEQY
TRBJ2-1,13,TRBV3-1,ASSRSGHKNNEQF
TRBJ2-3,12,TRBV12-3/TRBV12-4,ASSLGPQGSTQY
TRBJ1-5,15,TRBV7-9,ASSLKGPTKGNQPQH
TRBJ2-2,11,TRBV12-3/TRBV12-4,ASRLASTGELF
TRBJ2-1,9,TRBV12-5,ASGQVDEQF
TRBJ2-3,13,TRBV18,ASSRMGSGTDTQY
TRBJ2-2,9,TRBV7-9,ASRLDGELF
TRBJ1-1,12,TRBV19,ASARDREFGEAF
TRBJ2-7,14,TRBV4-1,ASSQDIAGALYEQY
TRBJ2-7,12,TRBV28,ASSFGLAYGGQY
TRBJ2-5,11,TRBV6-1,ASSWRDGETQY
TRBJ2-3,14,TRBV9,ASSVGLADSTDTQY
TRBJ2-7,11,TRBV18,ASSELTGGEQY
TRBJ1-1,11,TRBV20-1,SARGPGATEAF
TRBJ2-7,13,TRBV9,ASSIGLAGDYEQY
TRBJ2-1,12,TRBV19,ASSRGLAWNEQF
TRBJ2-2,13,TRBV18,ASSPRQSFTGELF